One and the same sample provided the 24 T cell receptor beta chains below, sequenced in a study of blood T cell repertoires in COVID-19. Produced via immunoSEQ multiplex PCR; TCRdb's table is partial and in-frame only. The table has 110,000 to 150,000 clones, around 82% seen once. The sample was PBMCs or T cells enriched from blood (not recorded which). These receptors were obtained from a woman in her fifties or sixties who had recovered from COVID-19.

This clone was seen a few times. The chain carries TRBV11-2 and TRBJ2-1; D is perhaps TRBD2 (7 bases). Germline V lookup: CDR1 SGHAT, CDR2 FQNNGV. The V and J ends lost 5 bases and 10 bases respectively, with 21 bases between them. The CDR3 runs 15 residues. Written as DNA, the CDR3 is TGTGCCAGCAGCCCAGGTACGGCGGGGGCTTTGGAGCAGTTCTTC. The encoded protein is CASSPGTAGALEQFF.

As DNA, the CDR3 is TGTGCCAGCAGCACTCCGGGACACCTTCCGAATGGCTACACCTTC. Its translation is CASSTPGHLPNGYTF. This chain connects TRBV7-6 to TRBJ1-2; tentative D call: TRBD1 (6 bases). Trimming stripped 5 bases from V and 6 bases from J, with 19 bases between. Per the germline V gene, CDR1 is SGHVS and CDR2 is FNYEAQ. This CDR3 spans 15 amino acids.

The gene calls are TRBV5-6 and TRBJ2-2; D remains ambiguous. The CDR3 extends over 12 amino acids. Germline assignment: CDR1 SGHDT and CDR2 YYEEEE. V was clipped by 3 bases and J by 6 bases, with 6 bases between them. CDR3 DNA sequence: TGTGCCAGCAGCTCCCCCGCCGGGGAGCTGTTTTTT. Translation gives CASSSPAGELFF.

This clone appeared a single time. J is TRBJ2-1 and V is TRBV10-3; D is uncertain. CDR1 is ENHRY and CDR2 is SYGVKD in the germline V gene. The CDR3 extends over 15 amino acids. V was pared by 2 bases and J by 0 bases, with 8 bases between. In DNA form, the CDR3 reads TGTGCCATCAGTGAGCGCACGAGCTCCTACAATGAGCAGTTCTTC. Its translation: CAISERTSSYNEQFF.

The chain couples TRBV5-5 to TRBJ2-4; possible D gene TRBD2, 5 bases. Germline-derived CDR1 and CDR2 are SGHKS and YYEKEE (reference sequence). The CDR3 sequence is 15 residues long. The ends were cut back, 2 bases at V and 7 bases at J, with 16 bases in the middle. DNA for the CDR3: TGTGCCAGCAGCTTTATGACGGGATTCGCTAACATTCAGTACTTC. Protein: CASSFMTGFANIQYF.

This clone has ten or more counts. Other DNA sequences in this specimen translate into the identical CDR3. V usage is TRBV7-2 and J usage is TRBJ1-1; D perhaps matches TRBD1 (6 bases). Germline CDR1 SGHTA, CDR2 FQGNSA. V was clipped by 1 base and J by 1 base, with 10 bases between them. CDR3 size: 15 residues. The CDR3 region is CASSLGGGGNTEAFF. The CDR3 coding sequence is TGTGCCAGCAGCTTAGGGGGAGGGGGGAACACTGAAGCTTTCTTT.

A few counts support this clone. For the CDR3, the DNA is TGTGCCAGCTCGGGACAGGCCAAGGGAGACGGGGAGCTGTTTTTT. Translated, it gives CASSGQAKGDGELFF. The chain joins TRBV27 to TRBJ2-2; TRBD1 agrees at 8 bases. J lost 7 bases, V lost 8 bases, and 12 bases had no gene match. Germline CDR1 is MNHEY and CDR2 is SMNVEV (reference sequence). The CDR3 covers 15 residues.

The chain recombines TRBV12-3 or TRBV12-4 with TRBJ1-2; D is ambiguous. Trimming shortened V by 3 bases and J by 2 bases, and 7 bases separated the two germline ends. The CDR3 is 13 amino acids. CDR3 sequence reads: CASSFTENYGYTF. The CDR3 DNA follows: TGTGCCAGCAGTTTTACAGAAAACTATGGCTACACCTTC.

V gene TRBV18 combines with J gene TRBJ1-5, with 8 bases lining up with TRBD1. The germline V gene has CDR1 KGHSH and CDR2 LQKENI. Trimming removed 6 bases from V and 5 bases from J; junction bases left unmatched: 6. CDR3 length equals 14 residues. The CDR3 spells CASSAQGADQPQHF. The CDR3 DNA follows: TGTGCCAGCTCCGCTCAGGGGGCCGATCAGCCCCAGCATTTT.

The V call is TRBV5-1, the J call TRBJ1-2; 9 bases map to TRBD1. Germline V gene sequence: CDR1 SGHRS, CDR2 YFSETQ. This CDR3 comprises 14 residues. The trim removed 4 bases at V and 8 bases at J, leaving 9 bases unmatched. CDR3 sequence: CASSGGQGELGYTF. In DNA, the CDR3 is TGCGCCAGCAGCGGGGGACAGGGCGAGTTGGGCTACACCTTC. The full variable domain, completed using reference TRBV5-1 and TRBJ1-2, is KAGVTQTPRYLIKTRGQQVTLSCSPISGHRSVSWYQQTPGQGLQFLFEYFSETQRNKGNFPGRFSGRQFSNSRSEMNVSTLELGDSALYLCASSGGQGELGYTFGSGTRLTVV.

The CDR3 DNA reads as TGTGCCAGCAGCTTAGACCTAGCGGGGGCCAGAGATACGCAGTATTTT. This translates into CASSLDLAGARDTQYF. The chain employs TRBV7-2 and TRBJ2-3, with 10 nucleotides matching TRBD2. Germline loops: CDR1 SGHTA, CDR2 FQGNSA. J lost 5 bases, V lost 1 base, and 6 bases had no gene match. The CDR3 loop spans 16 amino acids. Filled out from reference TRBV7-2 and TRBJ2-3, the complete variable domain reads GAGVSQSPSNKVTEKGKDVELRCDPISGHTALYWYRQSLGQGLEFLIYFQGNSAPDKSGLPSDRFSAERTGGSVSTLTIQRTQQEDSAVYLCASSLDLAGARDTQYFGPGTRLTVL.

The rearrangement uses TRBV3-1 (or the pseudogene TRBV3-2) and TRBJ2-7, with TRBD2 matching 11 bases. Per germline, CDR1 LGHDT and CDR2 YNNKEL (reference sequence). The CDR3 consists of 14 residues. V trimming: 4 bases; J trimming: 7 bases; junction bases outside the gene matches: 6. The CDR3 loop reads CASSLSGGAGEQYF. The CDR3, as DNA: TGTGCCAGCAGCCTTAGCGGGGGGGCAGGGGAGCAGTACTTC.

This chain connects TRBV7-2 to TRBJ2-7; perhaps TRBD2 as D (5 bases). CDR3 length: 15 amino acids. Trimming took 5 bases from V and 0 from J, leaving 14 bases between them. CDR1 and CDR2 from the germline V gene are SGHTA and FQGNSA. The CDR3 loop is CASSPSRIASYEQYF. CDR3 nucleotide sequence: TGTGCCAGCAGCCCTAGCCGGATAGCCTCCTACGAGCAGTACTTC.

The rearrangement links TRBV5-4 to TRBJ1-4; D might be TRBD1 (5 bases). CDR3 size: 13 residues. Deletions cut 2 bases from V and 6 bases from J, with 8 bases between. Germline CDR1 is SGHNT and CDR2 is YYREEE (reference sequence). The CDR3 reads CASSLDSHEKLFF. Written as DNA, the CDR3 is TGTGCCAGCAGCTTAGACAGTCATGAAAAACTGTTTTTT.

This clone was seen a single time. This sequence joins TRBV18 and TRBJ2-2, with D possibly being TRBD2 (6 bases). The CDR3 length is 15 residues. The germline V gene has CDR1 KGHSH and CDR2 LQKENI. The V gene lost 3 bases and the J gene lost 2 bases, with 10 bases spanning the gap. The chain's CDR3 is CASSPVADNTGELFF. The CDR3 DNA is TGTGCCAGCTCACCGGTAGCGGACAACACCGGGGAGCTGTTTTTT.

The genes are TRBV10-2 and TRBJ2-3, with 11 bases matching TRBD2. CDR1 and CDR2 from the germline V gene are WSHSY and SAAADI. This CDR3 has 17 residues. V was pared by 3 bases and J by 5 bases, with 10 bases of the junction left unmatched. The CDR3 loop is CASSESPTSGGGDTQYF. CDR3 bases: TGCGCCAGCAGTGAATCTCCAACTAGCGGGGGTGGAGATACGCAGTATTTT.

V and J are TRBV7-9 and TRBJ1-2, with unresolved D. This CDR3 is 12 amino acids long. Trimming took off 0 bases at V and 8 bases at J, with 7 bases between the two ends. CDR1 is SEHNR, CDR2 FQNEAQ, per germline (reference sequence). The DNA of the CDR3 is TGTGCCAGCAGCTTAGCTGAGTACGGCTACACCTTC. Translating gives CASSLAEYGYTF. Full variable domain (rest looked up from reference TRBV7-9 and TRBJ1-2): DTGVSQNPRHKITKRGQNVTFRCDPISEHNRLYWYRQTLGQGPEFLTYFQNEAQLEKSRLLSDRFSAERPKGSFSTLEIQRTEQGDSAMYLCASSLAEYGYTFGSGTRLTVV.

The chain recombines TRBV5-1 with TRBJ2-3; 8 bases fit TRBD1. The V segment lost 5 bases and the J segment 0 bases; nucleotides outside the gene matches: 5. The CDR3 is 15 amino acids. Germline V gene data show CDR1 as SGHRS and CDR2 as YFSETQ. The CDR3 spells CASRLQGDSTDTQYF. In nucleotides, the CDR3 is TGCGCCAGCAGACTACAGGGGGATAGCACAGATACGCAGTATTTT.

This rearrangement joins TRBV24-1 to TRBJ1-5; D perhaps matches TRBD1 (5 bases). V was trimmed by 4 bases and J by 9 bases, leaving 15 bases between them. The CDR3 sequence is 14 residues long. Looked up from germline, CDR1 is KGHDR and CDR2 is SFDVKD. The CDR3 spells CATSDAGIGTPQHF. The CDR3 DNA sequence: TGTGCCACCAGTGACGCAGGGATAGGAACGCCCCAGCATTTT.

The chain employs TRBV27 and TRBJ1-6; D ambiguous. The CDR3 runs to 19 residues. CDR1 MNHEY and CDR2 SMNVEV come from the germline V gene (reference sequence). V was trimmed by 5 bases and J by 0 bases, leaving 20 bases between them. The CDR3 coding sequence is TGTGCCAGCAGTCCCCGTCGCCGGGTCCTAAGCTCCTATAATTCACCCCTCCACTTT. Protein sequence: CASSPRRRVLSSYNSPLHF.

A remark on this clone: It is unclear where the CDR3 begins or ends on the DNA, so no DNA is shown, and the CDR3 is as TCRdb lists it. This sequence joins TRBV7-7 and TRBJ2-5; TRBD1 reflects the table's D call only, with no check against the DNA. The CDR3 adds up to 16 amino acids, both ends counted. Germline CDR1 is SSHAT and CDR2 is FNYEAQ (reference sequence). Here the CDR3 reads CASSFGPGVYQETQYF.

This clone has a handful of counts. CDR3 bases: TGTGCCAGCAGCTTGCGCGAAATGGCGGGACAGGGTGTCATCGAGCAGTACTTC. This codes for CASSLREMAGQGVIEQYF. The chain carries TRBV5-5 and TRBJ2-7, with TRBD1 matching over 9 bases. Germline V lookup: CDR1 SGHKS, CDR2 YYEKEE (reference sequence). The length of the CDR3 is 18 residues. The trim removed 1 base at V and 6 bases at J, leaving 17 bases unmatched.

The table lists this clone with a few counts. The rearrangement links TRBV11-2 to TRBJ1-5; D is ambiguous. In germline, CDR1 is SGHAT, CDR2 FQNNGV. The CDR3 length is 15 residues. With 2 bases removed from V and 3 bases from J, the gap between germline ends came to 11 bases. CDR3 sequence (DNA): TGTGCCAGCAGCTTAATGGGCAGTCTCAATCAGCCCCAGCATTTT. Residues: CASSLMGSLNQPQHF.

The rearrangement joins TRBV7-9 to TRBJ2-3; the D is unclear. This CDR3 is built from 16 residues. Trimming shortened V by 4 bases and J by 3 bases, and 17 bases separated the two germline ends. Germline V gives CDR1 SEHNR, CDR2 FQNEAQ (reference sequence). CDR3 in amino acids: CASSSGLAEETDTQYF. The CDR3 DNA is TGTGCCAGCAGCTCAGGTCTTGCCGAAGAAACAGATACGCAGTATTTT.